The rows below give T cell receptor beta chains drawn from one sample of a study of blood T cell repertoires in COVID-19. This table comes from immunoSEQ multiplex PCR, and its TCRdb copy is limited to in-frame clones, with some not included. There are approximately 300,000 clones in the sample; more than 85% occur only once, and about 18% lies in the top ten. Specimen: PBMCs or T cells enriched from blood (not recorded which). These receptors all come from a woman aged 25-40 years who had recovered from COVID-19. CDR3s include the opening cysteine and the closing phenylalanine or tryptophan. Each record gives: V gene, D gene, J gene, clone size, CDR3 length, CDR3 DNA, CDR3 protein. The D gene is left open where the match is weak. For some rows the clone size is stated as once, few or many, or as a class when expanded; others skip it.

TRBV7-6,-,TRBJ2-2,-,15,TGTGCCAGCAGCTTAACCCCAGGAAACACCGGGGAGCTGTTTTTT,CASSLTPGNTGELFF
TRBV28,TRBD1,TRBJ2-4,-,15,TGTGCCAGCACCCAAACAGGGGTTGCCAAAAACATTCAGTACTTC,CASTQTGVAKNIQYF
TRBV18,-,TRBJ1-1,few,12,TGTGCCAGCTCACTAGACAGGACCGAAGCTTTCTTT,CASSLDRTEAFF
TRBV4-3,-,TRBJ1-2,-,13,TGCGCCAGCAGTTATCTGCAGGGGTCTGGCTACACCTTC,CASSYLQGSGYTF
TRBV27,-,TRBJ2-1,-,16,TGTGCCAGCAGTTTAAACCTAGCGAACCTGTACAATGAGCAGTTCTTC,CASSLNLANLYNEQFF
TRBV20-1,-,TRBJ2-7,-,14,TGCAGTGCTAGTGGCGCTAGCGAGAACTACGAGCAGTACTTC,CSASGASENYEQYF
TRBV5-1,-,TRBJ2-5,-,15,TGCGCCAGCAGCCGCGACATCTACCACGGAGAGACCCAGTACTTC,CASSRDIYHGETQYF
TRBV9,-,TRBJ2-5,many,14,TGTGCCAGCAGCTACGGGACAACTCAAGAGACCCAGTACTTC,CASSYGTTQETQYF
TRBV28,TRBD2,TRBJ2-1,-,15,TGTGCCAGCAGTATCCACTGGGGGGGTGGCAATGAGCAGTTCTTC,CASSIHWGGGNEQFF
TRBV7-2,-,TRBJ2-7,-,15,TGTGCCAGCAGCCAATCCTTACAGGGCTCCTACGAGCAGTACTTC,CASSQSLQGSYEQYF
TRBV2,TRBD2,TRBJ2-5,-,16,TGTGCCAGCAGTGAGTGGAGGACTAGCGGCAAAGAGACCCAGTACTTC,CASSEWRTSGKETQYF
TRBV18,-,TRBJ1-6,-,15,TGTGCCAGCTCACCGAAACTAGAGAATAATTCACCCCTCCACTTT,CASSPKLENNSPLHF
TRBV6-5,TRBD1,TRBJ1-4,-,14,TGTGCCAGCAGTTTTGGCAGGGGGCGAGAAAAACTGTTTTTT,CASSFGRGREKLFF
TRBV24-1,TRBD1,TRBJ2-7,-,12,TGTGCCACGGGACAGGGGGCCGACGAGCAGTACTTC,CATGQGADEQYF
TRBV19,TRBD1,TRBJ1-1,once,16,TGTGCCAGTAGGGACCGACAGGGGCGGAGGAACACTGAAGCTTTCTTT,CASRDRQGRRNTEAFF
TRBV18,-,TRBJ2-2,-,16,TGTGCCAGCTCCTCCTCGGAGTCTTATAACACCGGGGAGCTGTTTTTT,CASSSSESYNTGELFF
TRBV11-2,-,TRBJ1-1,-,14,TGTGCCAGCGCACGACGGGGTTTTCGCACTGAAGCTTTCTTT,CASARRGFRTEAFF
TRBV28,-,TRBJ1-4,-,11,TGTGCCAGCAGTTCAGGGTCCGAACTGTTTTTT,CASSSGSELFF
TRBV7-2,TRBD2,TRBJ2-1,once,18,TGTGCCAGCAGCTATATACCGGGACTAGCGGGGTCATACAATGAGCAGTTCTTC,CASSYIPGLAGSYNEQFF
TRBV7-9,-,TRBJ2-1,once,17,TGTGCCAGCAGCTCGGGACACTTGTCCCCCTCCTACAATGAGCAGTTCTTC,CASSSGHLSPSYNEQFF
TRBV5-1,-,TRBJ2-3,-,18,TGCGCCAGCAGCCGCCTTATCGGGAGCGGGTCCGGCACAGATACGCAGTATTTT,CASSRLIGSGSGTDTQYF
TRBV15,-,TRBJ2-2,once,14,TGTGCCACCAGCAGAATCCGGGGCACCGGGGAGCTGTTTTTT,CATSRIRGTGELFF
TRBV9,TRBD2,TRBJ2-5,-,16,TGTGCCAGCACCGGGGGACTAGCGGGGTCGCAAGAGACCCAGTACTTC,CASTGGLAGSQETQYF
TRBV19,TRBD1,TRBJ1-2,-,15,TGTGCCAGTAGGCCCGAGGACAGGGGAAACTATGGCTACACCTTC,CASRPEDRGNYGYTF
TRBV9,TRBD2,TRBJ2-1,once,14,TGTGCCAGCAGCGTCGGCCTAGCGGGAGATGAGCAGTTCTTC,CASSVGLAGDEQFF
TRBV9,TRBD1,TRBJ1-3,-,13,TGTGCCAGCAGCTCCTGGACAGGAGACACCATATATTTT,CASSSWTGDTIYF
TRBV5-1,-,TRBJ2-1,-,16,TGCGCCAGCAATACCCTCGAGGTAAGCTCCTACAATGAGCAGTTCTTC,CASNTLEVSSYNEQFF
TRBV28,TRBD1,TRBJ2-7,-,13,TGTGCCAGCAGTACGGGACAGGGTGGCGAGCAGTACTTC,CASSTGQGGEQYF
TRBV3-1/TRBV3-2,-,TRBJ2-3,-,12,TGTGCCAGCAGCCAAGATTTAAATACGCAGTATTTT,CASSQDLNTQYF
TRBV5-1,-,TRBJ1-2,-,14,TGCGCCAGCAGCTTGACGGACAGAAGCTATGGCTACACCTTC,CASSLTDRSYGYTF
TRBV20-1,-,TRBJ2-1,-,13,TGCAGTGCTAGTGTGCCCGGAGTCAATGAGCAGTTCTTC,CSASVPGVNEQFF
TRBV5-1,TRBD2,TRBJ2-7,-,18,TGCGCCAGCAGCTCCCAGAGAGGACTAGCGGGAGGCTCCTACGAGCAGTACTTC,CASSSQRGLAGGSYEQYF
TRBV4-2,TRBD1,TRBJ1-1,-,16,TGTGCCAGCAGCCAAGATATCCAACAGGGGCAAAGTAAAGCTTTCTTT,CASSQDIQQGQSKAFF
TRBV6-2/TRBV6-3,-,TRBJ1-4,-,15,TGTGCCAGCAGTTACTCAGAGACAGAAGGCGAAAAACTGTTTTTT,CASSYSETEGEKLFF
TRBV5-1,-,TRBJ1-6,-,16,TGCGCCAGCAGCACGACCGGACAACGTGAGATTTCACCCCTCCACTTT,CASSTTGQREISPLHF
TRBV30,TRBD1,TRBJ1-2,-,12,TGTGCCTGGAGTGGGACAGGGGGCGGCTACACCTTC,CAWSGTGGGYTF
TRBV3-1/TRBV3-2,TRBD2,TRBJ2-7,once,13,TGTGCCAGCAAACACCGGGGGGGCTACGAGCAGTACTTC,CASKHRGGYEQYF
TRBV2,-,TRBJ2-7,few,11,TGTGCCAGCAGTCCCGACCGACTTTTGGACTTC,CASSPDRLLDF
TRBV27,TRBD2,TRBJ2-7,few,16,TGTGCCAGCAGCCGGGAGGGGAGTCAGAGCTCCTACGAGCAGTACTTC,CASSREGSQSSYEQYF
TRBV28,-,TRBJ1-5,-,16,TGTGCCAGCAGTTTCGAAGGGAGGGGAAGCAATCAGCCCCAGCATTTT,CASSFEGRGSNQPQHF
TRBV4-3,-,TRBJ1-2,-,15,TGCGCCAGCAGCCAAGACTTCCGGACGACAGATGGCTACACCTTC,CASSQDFRTTDGYTF
TRBV30,-,TRBJ1-4,-,13,TGTGCCTGGAGTGCAGGGACTAATGAAAAACTGTTTTTT,CAWSAGTNEKLFF
TRBV5-1,TRBD1,TRBJ2-5,-,14,TGCGCCAGCAGCCTGACAGGGGGCGCAGAGACCCAGTACTTC,CASSLTGGAETQYF
TRBV27,TRBD1,TRBJ1-5,once,13,TGTGCCAGCAGTTTTGACAGGGACCAGCCCCAGCATTTT,CASSFDRDQPQHF
TRBV27,-,TRBJ2-7,once,14,TGTGCCAGCAGTTTGAACGACAGGCTCGGGGAGCAGTACTTC,CASSLNDRLGEQYF
TRBV18,TRBD1,TRBJ2-1,-,14,TGTGCCAGCTCACCCCCGGGACAGGGAAATGAGCAGTTCTTC,CASSPPGQGNEQFF
TRBV7-2,-,TRBJ2-6,-,12,TGTGCCAGCAGTCGCGCGGCCAACGTCCTGACTTTC,CASSRAANVLTF
TRBV2,TRBD1,TRBJ1-5,once,14,TGTGCCAGCAGTACCGGACAGGGGAATCAGCCCCAGCATTTT,CASSTGQGNQPQHF
TRBV18,TRBD1,TRBJ1-4,-,14,TGTGCCAGCTCAAACGACAGGGGCAATGAAAAACTGTTTTTT,CASSNDRGNEKLFF
TRBV12-3/TRBV12-4,-,TRBJ2-7,-,13,TGTGCCAGCAGAAACAAGTACTCCTACGAGCAGTACTTC,CASRNKYSYEQYF
TRBV9,TRBD1,TRBJ1-2,-,17,TGTGCCAGCAGCGACCCGGGACAGGGGCTTGTTAACTATGGCTACACCTTC,CASSDPGQGLVNYGYTF
TRBV29-1,-,TRBJ2-7,-,13,TGCAGCGTTGCGGGGGGGACAGTTTACGAGCAGTACTTC,CSVAGGTVYEQYF
TRBV28,TRBD1,TRBJ1-5,-,13,TGTGCCAGCAACAACAGGGGGCGGCAGCCCCAGCATTTT,CASNNRGRQPQHF
TRBV7-2,-,TRBJ1-1,-,16,TGTGCCAGCAGCTCCACCCCTGCGGGGATAGGATCTGAAGCTTTCTTT,CASSSTPAGIGSEAFF
TRBV12-3/TRBV12-4,TRBD1,TRBJ1-1,-,13,TGTGCCAGCGGACAGGGGCGCGGGACTGAAGCTTTCTTT,CASGQGRGTEAFF
TRBV29-1,TRBD1,TRBJ1-5,-,16,TGCAGCGTTGATGGACAGGGGATTTGGAGCAATCAGCCCCAGCATTTT,CSVDGQGIWSNQPQHF
TRBV18,TRBD2,TRBJ2-1,once,16,TGTGCCAGCTCACCACCGGTCGGGGGGGACCGGGGGGCGCAGTTCTTC,CASSPPVGGDRGAQFF
TRBV9,-,TRBJ2-3,-,17,TGTGCCAGCAGCGTCCATCCCCAGGGGAGACGCACAGATACGCAGTATTTT,CASSVHPQGRRTDTQYF
TRBV28,-,TRBJ1-2,-,13,TGTGCCAGCAGTTTGGGGGGGCGTAATGGCTACACCTTC,CASSLGGRNGYTF
TRBV5-1,TRBD1,TRBJ1-3,-,15,TGCGCCAGCAGCTTAACAGGGGGCAATGGAAACACCATATATTTT,CASSLTGGNGNTIYF